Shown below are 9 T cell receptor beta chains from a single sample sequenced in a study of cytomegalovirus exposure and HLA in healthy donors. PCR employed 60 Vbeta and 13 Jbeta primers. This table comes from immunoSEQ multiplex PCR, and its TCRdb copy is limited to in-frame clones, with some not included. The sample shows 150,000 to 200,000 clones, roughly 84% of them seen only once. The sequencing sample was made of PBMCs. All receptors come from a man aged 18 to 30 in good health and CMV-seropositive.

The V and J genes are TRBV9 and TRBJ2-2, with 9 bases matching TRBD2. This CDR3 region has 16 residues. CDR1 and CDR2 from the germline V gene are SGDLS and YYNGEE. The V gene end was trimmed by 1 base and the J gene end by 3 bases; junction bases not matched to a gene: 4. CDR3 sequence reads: CASSVLTSGYTGELFF. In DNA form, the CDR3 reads TGTGCCAGCAGCGTACTGACTAGCGGATACACCGGGGAGCTGTTTTTT. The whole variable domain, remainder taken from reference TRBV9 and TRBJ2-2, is DSGVTQTPKHLITATGQRVTLRCSPRSGDLSVYWYQQSLDQGLQFLIQYYNGEERAKGNILERFSAQQFPDLHSELNLSSLELGDSALYFCASSVLTSGYTGELFFGEGSRLTVL.

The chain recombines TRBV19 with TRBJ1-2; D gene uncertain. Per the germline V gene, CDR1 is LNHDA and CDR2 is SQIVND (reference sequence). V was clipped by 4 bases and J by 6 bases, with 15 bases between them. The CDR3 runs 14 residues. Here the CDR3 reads CASSTGKAVNGYTF. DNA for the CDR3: TGTGCCAGTAGTACTGGTAAGGCGGTGAATGGCTACACCTTC.

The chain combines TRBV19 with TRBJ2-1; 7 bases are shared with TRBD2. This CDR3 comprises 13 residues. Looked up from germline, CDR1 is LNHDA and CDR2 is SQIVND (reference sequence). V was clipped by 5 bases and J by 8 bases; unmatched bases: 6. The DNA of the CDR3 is TGTGCCAGTAGTGCTTCCGGGGGGTATGAGCAGTTCTTC. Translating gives CASSASGGYEQFF.

The CDR3 loop reads CALGGEQFF. DNA of the CDR3: TGTGCTCTCGGGGGTGAGCAGTTCTTC. The V gene is TRBV7-9, the J gene TRBJ2-1; the D gene is possibly TRBD2 (6 bases). The CDR3 has 9 residues. Germline CDR1 is SEHNR and CDR2 is FQNEAQ (reference sequence).

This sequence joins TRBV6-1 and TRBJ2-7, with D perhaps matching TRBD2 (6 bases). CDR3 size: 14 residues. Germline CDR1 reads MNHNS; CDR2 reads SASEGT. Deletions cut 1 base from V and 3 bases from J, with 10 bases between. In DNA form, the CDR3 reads TGTGCCAGCAGTGAAGATAGGACTATCTACGAGCAGTACTTC. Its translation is CASSEDRTIYEQYF.

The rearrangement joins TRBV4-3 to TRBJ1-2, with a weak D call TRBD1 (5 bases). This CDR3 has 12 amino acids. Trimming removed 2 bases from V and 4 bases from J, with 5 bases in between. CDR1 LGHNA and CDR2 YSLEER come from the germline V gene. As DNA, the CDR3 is TGCGCCAGCAGCCAACAGGGCTATGGCTACACCTTC. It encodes CASSQQGYGYTF.

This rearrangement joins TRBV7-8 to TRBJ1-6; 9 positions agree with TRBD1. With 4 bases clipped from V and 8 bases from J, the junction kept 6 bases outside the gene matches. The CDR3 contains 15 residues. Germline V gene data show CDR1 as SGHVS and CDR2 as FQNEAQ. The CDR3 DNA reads TGTGCCAGCAGCTCGGGACAGGGAATATATTCACCCCTCCACTTT. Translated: CASSSGQGIYSPLHF.

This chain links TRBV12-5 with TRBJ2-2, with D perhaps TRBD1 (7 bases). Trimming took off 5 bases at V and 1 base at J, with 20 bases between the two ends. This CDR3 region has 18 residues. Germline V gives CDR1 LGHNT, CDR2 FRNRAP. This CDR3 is CASGPGGRGLGNTGELFF. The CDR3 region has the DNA TGTGCTAGTGGTCCAGGGGGGCGCGGGTTGGGGAACACCGGGGAGCTGTTTTTT.

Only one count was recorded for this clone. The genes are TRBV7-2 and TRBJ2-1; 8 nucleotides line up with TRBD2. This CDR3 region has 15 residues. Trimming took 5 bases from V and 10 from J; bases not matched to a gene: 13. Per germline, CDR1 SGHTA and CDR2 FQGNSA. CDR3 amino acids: CASSPPTGGPGEQFF. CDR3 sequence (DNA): TGTGCCAGCAGCCCTCCGACGGGGGGGCCAGGGGAGCAGTTCTTC.